The rows below give T cell receptor beta chains drawn from one sample of a study of blood T cell repertoires in COVID-19. Profiled with immunoSEQ multiplex PCR; TCRdb holds only in-frame clones, not every one. The sample carries approximately 300,000 clones, nearly 90% recorded once. The source material was peripheral blood. Every receptor here comes from a woman aged 35 to 49 with COVID-19, enrolled during active disease. Each CDR3 is given with its conserved first and last residue. D genes are given only for firm matches. Not all rows give a size; the values are once, few, many and, for expanded clones, a class.

V gene	clone size	CDR3 length	J gene	D gene	CDR3 protein	CDR3 DNA
TRBV3-1/TRBV3-2	-	17	TRBJ2-7	TRBD2	CASSQDKETSGSYEQYF	TGTGCCAGCAGCCAAGATAAAGAAACTAGCGGATCCTACGAGCAGTACTTC
TRBV29-1	-	12	TRBJ1-1	-	CSATRINTEAFF	TGCAGCGCAACCAGGATAAACACTGAAGCTTTCTTT
TRBV29-1	-	10	TRBJ2-3	-	CSARDFKEYF	TGCAGCGCCAGGGATTTTAAGGAGTATTTT
TRBV6-5	-	14	TRBJ1-3	-	CASTLGSSGNTIYF	TGTGCCAGCACCCTCGGGAGCTCTGGAAACACCATATATTTT
TRBV7-2	-	19	TRBJ1-3	-	CASSDKPFSGTYRRHTIYF	TGTGCCAGCAGTGACAAACCCTTCTCCGGGACTTACAGGAGGCACACCATATATTTT
TRBV5-1	-	16	TRBJ1-4	TRBD1	CASSRDSHSPNEKLFF	TGCGCCAGCAGCAGGGACAGCCATTCTCCTAATGAAAAACTGTTTTTT
TRBV4-3	-	14	TRBJ2-7	-	CASSPTARSYEQYF	TGCGCCAGCAGCCCCACTGCCCGCTCCTACGAGCAGTACTTC
TRBV19	-	13	TRBJ1-1	-	CASSQGRNTEAFF	TGTGCCAGTAGTCAGGGGAGGAACACTGAAGCTTTCTTT
TRBV19	-	16	TRBJ1-5	-	CASSIAGFAPGQPQHF	TGTGCCAGTAGTATAGCCGGATTCGCTCCGGGGCAGCCCCAGCATTTT
TRBV19	-	15	TRBJ2-7	-	CASSITGTGNYEQYF	TGTGCCAGTAGTATAACGGGGACTGGGAACTACGAGCAGTACTTC
TRBV6-5	-	13	TRBJ1-1	-	CASRKTGNTEAFF	TGTGCCAGCAGAAAGACAGGGAACACTGAAGCTTTCTTT
TRBV18	-	14	TRBJ1-6	-	CASSPGQYNSPLHF	TGTGCCAGCTCGCCTGGACAGTATAATTCACCCCTCCACTTT
TRBV11-2	-	15	TRBJ2-7	TRBD2	CASSLRLAALDEQYF	TGTGCCAGCAGCTTAAGACTAGCGGCACTAGACGAGCAGTACTTC
TRBV9	-	16	TRBJ2-1	TRBD2	CASSARLAGGYNEQFF	TGTGCCAGCAGCGCCCGACTAGCGGGAGGATACAATGAGCAGTTCTTC
TRBV5-6	-	15	TRBJ2-5	TRBD2	CASSPGLAGGETQYF	TGTGCCAGCAGCCCGGGACTAGCGGGAGGAGAGACCCAGTACTTC
TRBV13	-	17	TRBJ2-6	-	CASRHREGWSGANVLTF	TGTGCCAGCAGGCACAGGGAGGGGTGGTCTGGGGCCAACGTCCTGACTTTC
TRBV5-1	-	15	TRBJ1-5	TRBD1	CASSLGTGGNQPQHF	TGCGCCAGCAGCTTGGGGACAGGGGGGAATCAGCCCCAGCATTTT
TRBV5-1	-	14	TRBJ2-7	-	CASSLMGGPYEQYF	TGCGCCAGCAGCTTGATGGGGGGTCCCTACGAGCAGTACTTC
TRBV28	-	16	TRBJ2-5	TRBD2	CASSSVGLAVQETQYF	TGTGCCAGCAGTTCCGTGGGACTAGCGGTCCAAGAGACCCAGTACTTC
TRBV18	-	15	TRBJ2-1	-	CASSQTTGYDNEQFF	TGTGCCAGCTCCCAAACTACCGGATACGACAATGAGCAGTTCTTC
TRBV2	-	15	TRBJ2-5	TRBD2	CASSSRLANQETQYF	TGTGCCAGCAGTTCCCGACTAGCGAACCAAGAGACCCAGTACTTC
TRBV28	-	13	TRBJ1-3	-	CASSSVSGNTIYF	TGTGCCAGCAGTTCCGTCTCTGGAAACACCATATATTTT
TRBV12-3/TRBV12-4	-	13	TRBJ1-2	-	CASSPQGNYGYTF	TGTGCCAGCAGTCCTCAGGGCAACTATGGCTACACCTTC
TRBV4-1	-	14	TRBJ2-3	-	CASSLGGEGDTQYF	TGCGCCAGCAGCTTGGGGGGAGAGGGAGATACGCAGTATTTT
TRBV19	-	14	TRBJ2-7	-	CASARTAHTYEQYF	TGTGCCAGTGCCAGGACAGCTCACACCTACGAGCAGTACTTC
TRBV5-1	few	15	TRBJ1-1	TRBD1	CASSLGQGLNTEAFF	TGCGCCAGCAGCCTGGGACAGGGGTTGAACACTGAAGCTTTCTTT
TRBV6-2/TRBV6-3	few	13	TRBJ1-1	-	CASSYFQDTEAFF	TGTGCCAGCAGTTACTTTCAGGACACTGAAGCTTTCTTT
TRBV7-9	-	15	TRBJ2-4	-	CASSLGGSTRNIQYF	TGTGCCAGCAGCTTAGGAGGGTCGACCCGAAACATTCAGTACTTC
TRBV6-2/TRBV6-3	-	16	TRBJ2-7	TRBD2	CASSALLADLTYEQYF	TGTGCCAGCAGCGCCCTCCTAGCGGACTTAACCTACGAGCAGTACTTC
TRBV6-9	-	18	TRBJ1-4	-	CASSCGAGCGTTNEKLFF	TGTGCCAGCAGTTGCGGGGCGGGGTGCGGGACAACTAATGAAAAACTGTTTTTT
TRBV5-1	-	19	TRBJ2-3	-	CASNLPLGPGRTGTDTQYF	TGCGCCAGCAACCTACCTTTGGGGCCGGGTCGAACCGGCACAGATACGCAGTATTTT
TRBV5-6	-	14	TRBJ2-1	-	CASSPDSPYNEQFF	TGTGCCAGCAGCCCGGACAGTCCCTACAATGAGCAGTTCTTC
TRBV7-9	-	17	TRBJ2-2	-	CASSLEGHTSNTGELFF	TGTGCCAGCAGCTTAGAGGGACACACCTCGAACACCGGGGAGCTGTTTTTT
TRBV19	-	15	TRBJ2-1	TRBD2	CASSRPSGTYNEQFF	TGTGCCAGTAGTAGGCCTAGCGGTACGTACAATGAGCAGTTCTTC
TRBV4-1	-	14	TRBJ2-7	TRBD1	CASSQAGGGSEQYF	TGCGCCAGCAGCCAAGCAGGGGGTGGGTCCGAGCAGTACTTC
TRBV6-2/TRBV6-3	-	13	TRBJ1-5	-	CASSYTGNQPQHF	TGTGCCAGCAGTTACACGGGGAATCAGCCCCAGCATTTT
TRBV2	once	15	TRBJ1-5	TRBD1	CASRGQGGSNQPQHF	TGTGCCAGCAGAGGACAGGGGGGATCTAATCAGCCCCAGCATTTT